This TCR beta chain was profiled in a study of shared T cell receptors in the human thymus. Assay: immunoSEQ multiplex PCR; the TCRdb copy retains only in-frame clones and omits some. The profile covers roughly 500,000 clones, with around 78% appearing a single time and about 0.014% taken by the ten largest. V was shortened by 0 bases and J by 2 bases, with 8 bases between the two germline ends. Per germline, CDR1 MNHEY and CDR2 SMNVEV (reference sequence). The CDR3 totals 15 residues. The same data also contributed to another study, on human thymus T cells. That paper adds: Having corrective surgery for congenital heart defects, healthy Finnish infants were the ones who donated. Thymus tissue for the work was resected from patients undergoing corrective heart surgery. Across thymic and blood repertoires, the usage of V and J genes appeared to be biased. Overlap was high between thymic repertoires from unrelated individuals, as reported in related research.

The sequence derives from a boy younger than two with a congenital heart defect. Source material: thymocytes. J is TRBJ2-1 and V is TRBV27; D not certain. CDR3 sequence: CASSLSLTPYNEQFF. The CDR3 DNA reads as TGTGCCAGCAGTTTATCCCTAACCCCCTACAATGAGCAGTTCTTC.